These 4 T cell receptor beta chains were sequenced from one sample in a study of blood T cell repertoires in COVID-19. Clones were sequenced by immunoSEQ multiplex PCR, and TCRdb holds only the in-frame ones, with some missing. The sample carries under 130,000 clones, around 83% recorded once. The sequenced sample consisted of peripheral blood. All receptors come from a human donor in a cohort sampled during active COVID-19.

The J gene is TRBJ2-3, the V gene TRBV28; weak D call: TRBD1 (5 bases). Trimming took 7 bases from V and 0 from J, leaving 14 bases between them. Germline assignment: CDR1 MDHEN and CDR2 SYDVKM. CDR3 length: 15 residues. The CDR3 sequence is CASTIGAASTDTQYF. The CDR3 region has the DNA TGTGCCAGCACTATAGGGGCAGCTAGCACAGATACGCAGTATTTT.

The rearrangement joins TRBV3-1 (or the pseudogene TRBV3-2) to TRBJ2-1, with unresolved D. CDR3 size: 16 residues. With 2 bases removed from V and 5 bases from J, the gap between germline ends came to 16 bases. Germline V gives CDR1 LGHDT, CDR2 YNNKEL (reference sequence). DNA for the CDR3: TGTGCCAGCAGCCAAACGAATGTATTACAAAACAATGAGCAGTTCTTC. Protein: CASSQTNVLQNNEQFF.

This rearrangement joins TRBV5-4 to TRBJ1-2; 7 bases are shared with TRBD1. Germline trimming cut 4 bases from V and 4 bases from J; bases unmatched to any gene: 7. The CDR3 has 14 residues. The germline CDR1 and CDR2 sequences are SGHNT and YYREEE (reference sequence). The CDR3, as DNA: TGTGCCAGCAGCAAGAGGGACAGCAGCTATGGCTACACCTTC. Translation gives CASSKRDSSYGYTF.

J is TRBJ2-7 and V is TRBV12-5, with D unclear. V was cut by 7 bases and J by 7 bases, with 14 bases left in between. Germline lookup yields CDR1 LGHNT and CDR2 FRNRAP. This CDR3 spans 12 amino acids. CDR3 DNA sequence: TGTGCTAGTGCACATCAGGTTGGAGAGCAGTACTTC. As protein: CASAHQVGEQYF.